This TCR beta chain appears in the sequencing data of a study of cytomegalovirus exposure and HLA in healthy donors. A word on this clone: Its specificity is unknown.

This CDR3 has 16 residues. Trimming cost V 2 bases and J 4 bases; bases outside gene matches: 4. The germline gives CDR1 SGHRS, CDR2 YFSETQ. Overall study findings and caveats: Cytomegalovirus status was reportedly diagnosed by the classifier with high sensitivity and specificity.

The primer mix had 60 Vbeta and 13 Jbeta primers. The method was immunoSEQ multiplex PCR; TCRdb's version includes in-frame clones alone and lacks a portion of them. The table lists 100,000 to 150,000 clones, roughly 62% of them singletons, with roughly 1.6% in the top ten. This sequence joins TRBV5-1 and TRBJ2-1; 12 bases map to TRBD2. The specimen was PBMCs. This receptor was identified in a man aged 25-45 years in good health and CMV-seropositive. CDR3 sequence reads: CASSFGLAGWYNEQFF. The CDR3 bases are TGCGCCAGCAGCTTCGGACTAGCGGGATGGTACAATGAGCAGTTCTTC.